This T cell receptor (beta chain) was identified during a study of T cells expressing NK-cell markers. Study findings and constraints: About 1.0-8% of CD8+ T cells in about six donors belonged to dominant NKG2C+ clonotypes. Specificity for HCMV among expanded NKG2C+ T cell clones was not established.

Per germline, CDR1 SGHVS and CDR2 FNYEAQ. The CDR3 covers 14 residues. Points on this clonotype: Its antigen is unknown.

After re-calling the 5' RACE reads, TCRdb lists one entry per CDR3 protein, DNA absent. Its clone listing holds approximately 420,000 distinct CDR3 sequences. V gene TRBV7-6 combines with J gene TRBJ2-7; TCRdb's D call of TRBD1 is untestable without DNA. The sample was blood T cells: a sorted CD56 or NKG2C T cell subset, CD4+ or CD8+ T cells, or bulk PBMC T cells (not recorded which). The sequence came from a woman in her forties or fifties in good health. CDR3: CASSPRRATYEQYF.